This T cell receptor beta chain was identified in a study of T cells in Graves' hyperthyroidism and ophthalmopathy. Diagnostic assessment was based on clinical symptoms, serum thyroxine and TRAb, thyroid ultrasound and orbital computed tomography. The germline V gene encodes CDR1 SEHNR and CDR2 FQNEAQ (reference sequence). This CDR3 is built from 15 residues. Trimming cost V 5 bases and J 3 bases; bases outside gene matches: 7. The CDR3 regions of TCR beta were amplified from RNA transcripts. Using the HTBI primer set, a first-round RT-PCR was run on the TCR CDR3. TCRdb fed the multiplex PCR reads into MiXCR, producing one record per CDR3 protein. The data contain a few hundred thousand distinct CDR3 sequences, roughly 50% of them singletons. Study conclusions and caveats: Blood also contained most expanded thyroid clonotypes above 0.001. Ophthalmopathy was separated from stable hyperthyroidism by a 13 V-J model. Ophthalmopathy onset followed model prediction by a median about 6.5 months.

The table lists this clonotype with a few counts. Antigen: not known. The source of this sequence is a woman younger than 35 with Graves' hyperthyroidism. The chain combines TRBV7-9 with TRBJ1-2; 9 nucleotides agree with TRBD1. The material sequenced was peripheral blood or thyroid tissue (not recorded which). CDR3 coding DNA: TGTGCCAGCAGCCCAGGACAGGGGTTGGACTATGGCTACACCTTC. The encoded protein is CASSPGQGLDYGYTF. The whole variable domain, filled in from reference TRBV7-9 and TRBJ1-2, reads DTGVSQNPRHKITKRGQNVTFRCDPISEHNRLYWYRQTLGQGPEFLTYFQNEAQLEKSRLLSDRFSAERPKGSFSTLEIQRTEQGDSAMYLCASSPGQGLDYGYTFGSGTRLTVV.